This is a list of T cell receptor beta chains from one sample in a study of OX40 agonist ivuxolimab in advanced cancers. The method was immunoSEQ multiplex PCR; TCRdb's version includes in-frame clones alone and lacks a portion of them. The sample has roughly 55,000 clones; 80% are singletons. Sample: CD4+ or CD8+ T cells sorted from blood, taken in a trial of the OX40 agonist ivuxolimab. Receptor source: an adult with an advanced solid tumor such as melanoma, head and neck, liver or kidney cancer. CDR3s include the opening cysteine and the closing phenylalanine or tryptophan. The order of the fields is clone size, D gene, V gene, J gene, CDR3 protein, CDR3 DNA. D genes are given only for firm matches. The size entry is marked missing in some rows and otherwise reads once, few, many or a size class.

-	-	TRBV30	TRBJ1-3	CAWSDSYPEGNTIYF	TGTGCCTGGAGCGACAGTTACCCGGAGGGAAACACCATATATTTT
-	-	TRBV30	TRBJ2-1	CACLPAGTYNEQFF	TGTGCCTGCCTACCGGCAGGGACCTACAATGAGCAGTTCTTC
once	-	TRBV5-5	TRBJ1-2	CASSLLTVQGGYTF	TGTGCCAGCAGCCTCCTGACCGTACAAGGTGGCTACACCTTC
-	TRBD1	TRBV28	TRBJ2-5	CATLRSYRDRGEETQYF	TGTGCCACCCTTCGATCTTACCGGGACAGGGGCGAAGAGACCCAGTACTTC
-	-	TRBV7-2	TRBJ2-5	CASSPSGLSLGYF	TGTGCCAGCAGCCCCTCCGGCTTGTCCTTGGGGTACTTC
-	-	TRBV27	TRBJ1-6	CASSLSRNHNSPLHF	TGTGCCAGCAGTTTATCGAGGAACCATAATTCACCCCTCCACTTT
once	TRBD1	TRBV30	TRBJ1-2	CAWSPTMTGGHGYTF	TGTGCCTGGAGCCCGACTATGACAGGGGGCCATGGCTACACCTTC
-	TRBD2	TRBV10-1	TRBJ2-1	CASSESSGRANNEQFF	TGCGCCAGCAGTGAGTCTAGCGGGAGGGCTAACAATGAGCAGTTCTTC
-	TRBD1	TRBV27	TRBJ1-1	CASSFNRGSPEAFF	TGTGCCAGCAGTTTCAACAGGGGGAGTCCAGAAGCTTTCTTT
-	-	TRBV20-1	TRBJ2-7	CSARETEQYF	TGCAGTGCTAGAGAGACTGAGCAGTACTTC
-	-	TRBV19	TRBJ1-1	CASSATRGGGTEAFF	TGTGCCAGTAGTGCAACCAGGGGTGGAGGCACTGAAGCTTTCTTT
-	-	TRBV10-1	TRBJ2-1	CASSARDSLNEPYNEQFF	TGCGCCAGCAGTGCGCGGGACTCCCTTAATGAACCCTACAATGAGCAGTTCTTC
-	TRBD1	TRBV30	TRBJ1-1	CAWSGTGEAFF	TGTGCCTGGAGTGGGACAGGGGAAGCTTTCTTT
-	-	TRBV5-6	TRBJ2-7	CASSPRDFRTVYEQYF	TGTGCCAGCAGCCCAAGGGACTTTAGGACGGTCTACGAGCAGTACTTC
few	-	TRBV28	TRBJ2-2	CASSLFRGEKPAGELFF	TGTGCCAGCAGTTTATTTAGGGGGGAGAAACCGGCCGGGGAGCTGTTTTTT
-	-	TRBV4-3	TRBJ2-6	CASSLDPSSGANVLTF	TGCGCCAGCAGCCTCGACCCCTCCTCTGGGGCCAACGTCCTGACTTTC
few	-	TRBV4-3	TRBJ2-7	CASSPGPGGSEVEQYF	TGCGCCAGCAGCCCAGGGCCAGGAGGCTCAGAGGTCGAGCAGTACTTC
-	-	TRBV7-8	TRBJ2-7	CASSLEIYEQYF	TGTGCCAGCAGCCTCGAAATCTACGAGCAGTACTTC
-	-	TRBV5-6	TRBJ2-1	CASSPNRDNEQFF	TGTGCCAGCAGCCCAAACAGGGACAATGAGCAGTTCTTC
-	TRBD2	TRBV6-5	TRBJ2-1	CASRRLANNEQFF	TGTGCCAGCAGACGACTAGCCAACAATGAGCAGTTCTTC
-	-	TRBV7-2	TRBJ2-3	CASSRDSSSTDTQYF	TGTGCCAGCAGCCGAGACAGTTCTAGCACAGATACGCAGTATTTT
-	TRBD1	TRBV10-2	TRBJ1-2	CASRGQGARGYTF	TGCGCCAGCAGGGGACAGGGGGCACGAGGCTACACCTTC
-	-	TRBV5-6	TRBJ2-2	CASSLTTGELFF	TGTGCCAGCAGCTTGACGACCGGGGAGCTGTTTTTT
few	-	TRBV7-2	TRBJ2-3	CASSLGELSTDTQYF	TGTGCCAGCAGCCTGGGGGAACTAAGCACAGATACGCAGTATTTT
-	-	TRBV7-6	TRBJ2-5	CASSLFAQETQYF	TGTGCCAGCAGCTTATTCGCCCAAGAGACCCAGTACTTC
-	-	TRBV6-5	TRBJ2-7	CASRFGGSSSYEQYF	TGTGCCAGCAGGTTCGGTGGTTCTAGCTCCTACGAGCAGTACTTC
once	-	TRBV7-2	TRBJ1-1	CASSSDSQHGTEAFF	TGTGCCAGCAGCTCAGATTCACAGCACGGGACTGAAGCTTTCTTT
-	-	TRBV4-3	TRBJ2-1	CASSQDPPHDPSYNEQFF	TGCGCCAGCAGCCAAGATCCCCCTCACGACCCCTCCTACAATGAGCAGTTCTTC
-	-	TRBV2	TRBJ1-2	CASSLNRATYGYTF	TGTGCCAGCAGCCTGAACAGGGCCACCTATGGCTACACCTTC
few	-	TRBV7-2	TRBJ2-2	CASSSALPGELFF	TGTGCCAGCAGCTCCGCCCTACCCGGGGAGCTGTTTTTT
once	-	TRBV5-1	TRBJ1-1	CASSLIWGIRTEAFF	TGCGCCAGCAGCTTGATTTGGGGGATTCGGACTGAAGCTTTCTTT
-	-	TRBV19	TRBJ2-3	CASSIRGGGFTDTQYF	TGTGCCAGTAGTATACGGGGTGGAGGTTTCACAGATACGCAGTATTTT
-	TRBD1	TRBV6-1	TRBJ2-3	CASRTGPYTDTQYF	TGTGCCAGCAGGACAGGGCCCTATACAGATACGCAGTATTTT
-	-	TRBV4-1	TRBJ1-1	CASSQDQGIKTEAFF	TGCGCCAGCAGCCAAGATCAGGGGATTAAGACTGAAGCTTTCTTT
-	-	TRBV6-5	TRBJ2-1	CASSYRHGNEQFF	TGTGCCAGCAGTTACCGACACGGGAATGAGCAGTTCTTC
few	TRBD2	TRBV19	TRBJ2-7	CASSKSGSYEQYF	TGTGCCAGTAGTAAGAGCGGGAGCTACGAGCAGTACTTC
-	-	TRBV18	TRBJ2-1	CASSPGAGRSEQFF	TGTGCCAGCTCACCGGGGGCAGGGAGAAGTGAGCAGTTCTTC
-	TRBD1	TRBV5-1	TRBJ2-7	CASSQGTGVGYEQYF	TGCGCCAGCAGCCAGGGGACAGGGGTGGGGTACGAGCAGTACTTC
-	TRBD2	TRBV7-2	TRBJ2-1	CASSQVIAGVYEQFF	TGTGCCAGCAGCCAGGTTATAGCGGGAGTTTATGAGCAGTTCTTC
few	-	TRBV2	TRBJ1-5	CASSGDVNQPQHF	TGTGCCAGCAGTGGGGACGTCAATCAGCCCCAGCATTTT
-	-	TRBV19	TRBJ1-5	CASSPTRALSNQPQHF	TGTGCCAGTAGCCCTACAAGGGCACTTAGCAATCAGCCCCAGCATTTT
-	TRBD1	TRBV9	TRBJ2-7	CASSVAGTGIYEQYF	TGTGCCAGCAGCGTAGCCGGGACAGGGATTTACGAGCAGTACTTC
-	TRBD2	TRBV5-1	TRBJ2-3	CASSYLSGRAVDTQYF	TGCGCCAGCAGCTACCTTAGCGGGAGGGCCGTGGATACGCAGTATTTT